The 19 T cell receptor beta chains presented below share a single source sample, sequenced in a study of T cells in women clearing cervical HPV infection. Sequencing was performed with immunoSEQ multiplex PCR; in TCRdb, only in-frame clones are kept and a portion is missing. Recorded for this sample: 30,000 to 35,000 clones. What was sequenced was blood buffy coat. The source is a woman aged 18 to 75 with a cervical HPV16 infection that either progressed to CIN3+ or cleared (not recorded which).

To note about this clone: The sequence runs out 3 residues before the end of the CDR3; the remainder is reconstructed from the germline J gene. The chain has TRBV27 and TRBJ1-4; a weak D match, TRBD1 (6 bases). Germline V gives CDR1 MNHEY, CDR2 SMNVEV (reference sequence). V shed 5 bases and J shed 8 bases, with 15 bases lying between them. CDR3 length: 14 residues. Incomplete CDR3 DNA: TGTGCCAGCAGTCAGACCAGGGGTGGGGAAAAA. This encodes CASSQTRGGEK. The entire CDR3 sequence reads CASSQTRGGEKLFF.

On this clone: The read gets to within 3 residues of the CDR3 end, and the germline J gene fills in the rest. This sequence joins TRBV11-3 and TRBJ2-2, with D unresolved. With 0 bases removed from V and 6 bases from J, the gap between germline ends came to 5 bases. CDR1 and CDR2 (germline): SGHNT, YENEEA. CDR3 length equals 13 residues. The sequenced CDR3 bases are TGTGCCAGCAGCTTAGACCTCCCCGGGGAG. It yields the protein CASSLDLPGE. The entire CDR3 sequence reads CASSLDLPGELFF.

The DNA read from the CDR3 is TGTGCCAGCAGACCGGGACAGGCCAACGCCGGGGAG. This gives the protein CASRPGQANAGE. The whole CDR3 reads CASRPGQANAGELFF. The chain is built from TRBV7-9 and TRBJ2-2; 8 bases line up with TRBD1. The read gets to within 3 residues of the CDR3 end, and the germline J gene fills in the rest. The CDR3 contains 15 residues. J lost 6 bases, V lost 6 bases, and 9 bases had no gene match. Per the germline V gene, CDR1 is SEHNR and CDR2 is FQNEAQ (reference sequence).

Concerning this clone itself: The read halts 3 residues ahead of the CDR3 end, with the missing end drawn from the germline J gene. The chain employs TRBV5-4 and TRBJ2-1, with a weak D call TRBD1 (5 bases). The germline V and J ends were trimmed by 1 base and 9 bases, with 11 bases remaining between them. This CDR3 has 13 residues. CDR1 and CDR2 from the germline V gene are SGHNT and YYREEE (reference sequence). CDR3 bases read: TGTGCCAGCAGCTTGAGGGGTGTGGGTGAG. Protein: CASSLRGVGE. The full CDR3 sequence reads CASSLRGVGEQFF.

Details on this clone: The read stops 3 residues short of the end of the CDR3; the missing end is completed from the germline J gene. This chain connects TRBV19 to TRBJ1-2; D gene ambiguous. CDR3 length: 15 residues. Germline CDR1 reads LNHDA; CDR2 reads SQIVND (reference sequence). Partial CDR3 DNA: TGTGCCAGTAGTATAAATAGCGGGTACTACAATGAC. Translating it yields CASSINSGYYND. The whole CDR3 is CASSINSGYYNDYTF.

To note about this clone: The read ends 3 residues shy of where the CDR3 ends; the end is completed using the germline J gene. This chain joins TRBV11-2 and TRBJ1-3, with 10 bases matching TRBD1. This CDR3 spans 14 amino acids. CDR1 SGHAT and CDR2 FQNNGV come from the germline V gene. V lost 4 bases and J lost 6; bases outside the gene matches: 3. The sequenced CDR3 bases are TGTGCCAGCAGCTCCGGGACAGGGGTAAACACC. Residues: CASSSGTGVNT. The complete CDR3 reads CASSSGTGVNTIYF.

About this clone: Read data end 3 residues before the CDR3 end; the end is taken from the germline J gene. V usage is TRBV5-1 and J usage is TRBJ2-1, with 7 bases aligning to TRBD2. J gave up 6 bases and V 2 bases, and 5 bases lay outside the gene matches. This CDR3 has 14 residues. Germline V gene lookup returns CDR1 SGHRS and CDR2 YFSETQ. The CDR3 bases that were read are TGCGCCAGCAGCTTCAGCGGGGCCCTCAATGAG. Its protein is CASSFSGALNE. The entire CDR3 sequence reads CASSFSGALNEQFF. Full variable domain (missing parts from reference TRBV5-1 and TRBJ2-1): KAGVTQTPRYLIKTRGQQVTLSCSPISGHRSVSWYQQTPGQGLQFLFEYFSETQRNKGNFPGRFSGRQFSNSRSEMNVSTLELGDSALYLCASSFSGALNEQFFGPGTRLTVL.

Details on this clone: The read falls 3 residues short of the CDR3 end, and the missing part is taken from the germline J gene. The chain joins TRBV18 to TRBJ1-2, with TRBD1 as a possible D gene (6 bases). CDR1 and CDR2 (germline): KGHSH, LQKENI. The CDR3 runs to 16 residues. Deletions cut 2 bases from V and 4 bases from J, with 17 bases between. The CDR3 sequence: CASSPSGGARFYGYTF. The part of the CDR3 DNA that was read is TGTGCCAGCTCACCATCGGGGGGGGCGCGGTTCTATGGC. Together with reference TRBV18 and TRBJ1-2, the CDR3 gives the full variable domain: NAGVMQNPRHLVRRRGQEARLRCSPMKGHSHVYWYRQLPEEGLKFMVYLQKENIIDESGMPKERFSAEFPKEGPSILRIQQVVRGDSAAYFCASSPSGGARFYGYTFGSGTRLTVV.

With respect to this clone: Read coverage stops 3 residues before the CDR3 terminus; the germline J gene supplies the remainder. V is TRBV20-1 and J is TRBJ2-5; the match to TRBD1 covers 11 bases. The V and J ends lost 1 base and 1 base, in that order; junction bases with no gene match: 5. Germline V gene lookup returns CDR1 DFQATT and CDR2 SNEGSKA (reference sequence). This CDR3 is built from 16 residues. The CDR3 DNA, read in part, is TGCAGTGCTAGAGTAGGGACAGGGGGTACCCAAGAGACC. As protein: CSARVGTGGTQET. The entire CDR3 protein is CSARVGTGGTQETQYF.

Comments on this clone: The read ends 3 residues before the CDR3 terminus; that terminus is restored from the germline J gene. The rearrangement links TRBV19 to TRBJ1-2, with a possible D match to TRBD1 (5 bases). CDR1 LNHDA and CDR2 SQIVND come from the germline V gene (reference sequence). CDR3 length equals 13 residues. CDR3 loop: CASSLRDLYSYTF. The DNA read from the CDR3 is TGTGCCAGTAGCCTCCGGGACTTGTACAGC.

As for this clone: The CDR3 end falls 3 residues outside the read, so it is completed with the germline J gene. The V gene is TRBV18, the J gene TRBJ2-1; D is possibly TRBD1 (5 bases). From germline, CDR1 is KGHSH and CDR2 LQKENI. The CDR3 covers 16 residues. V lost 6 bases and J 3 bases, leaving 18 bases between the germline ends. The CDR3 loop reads CASSINQDMGYNEQFF. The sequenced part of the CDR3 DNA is TGTGCCAGCTCCATCAATCAGGACATGGGCTACAATGAG.

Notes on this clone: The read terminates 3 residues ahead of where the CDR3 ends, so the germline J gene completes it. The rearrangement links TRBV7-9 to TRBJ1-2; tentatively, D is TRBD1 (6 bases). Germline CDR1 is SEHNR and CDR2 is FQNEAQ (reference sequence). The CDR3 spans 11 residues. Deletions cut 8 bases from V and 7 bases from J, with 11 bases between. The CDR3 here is CASGGGGGYTF. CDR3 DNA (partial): TGTGCCAGCGGAGGAGGGGGTGGC.

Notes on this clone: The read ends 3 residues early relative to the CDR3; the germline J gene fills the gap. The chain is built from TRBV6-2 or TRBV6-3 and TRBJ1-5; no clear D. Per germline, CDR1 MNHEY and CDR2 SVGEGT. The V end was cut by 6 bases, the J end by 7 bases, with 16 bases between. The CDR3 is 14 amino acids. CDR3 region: CASSPIAPRQPQHF. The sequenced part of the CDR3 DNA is TGTGCCAGCAGCCCTATAGCCCCCCGGCAGCCC.

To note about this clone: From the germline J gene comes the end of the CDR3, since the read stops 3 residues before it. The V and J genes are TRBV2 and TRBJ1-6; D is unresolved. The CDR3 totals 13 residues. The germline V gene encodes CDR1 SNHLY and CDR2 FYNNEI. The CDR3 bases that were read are TGTGCCAGCAGGGGTGAACGGGGTTCCCCC. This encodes CASRGERGSP. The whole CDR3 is CASRGERGSPLHF.

CDR3 residues: CASGGGMGEKLFF. The sequenced part of the CDR3 DNA is TGTGCTAGTGGTGGCGGGATGGGTGAAAAA. The chain recombines TRBV12-5 with TRBJ1-4; D unclear. Sequencing ends 3 residues short of the CDR3 end; the germline J gene provides the rest. The CDR3 runs 13 residues. CDR1 and CDR2 from the germline V gene are LGHNT and FRNRAP. V lost 5 bases and J 7 bases, leaving 11 bases between the germline ends.

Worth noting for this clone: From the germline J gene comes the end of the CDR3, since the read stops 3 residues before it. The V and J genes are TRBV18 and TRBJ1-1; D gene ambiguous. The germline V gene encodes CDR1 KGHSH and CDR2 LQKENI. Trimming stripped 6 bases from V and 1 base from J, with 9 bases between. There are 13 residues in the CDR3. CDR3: CASSPLSNTEAFF. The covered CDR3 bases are TGTGCCAGCTCCCCCCTTTCGAACACTGAA. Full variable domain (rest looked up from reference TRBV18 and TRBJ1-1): NAGVMQNPRHLVRRRGQEARLRCSPMKGHSHVYWYRQLPEEGLKFMVYLQKENIIDESGMPKERFSAEFPKEGPSILRIQQVVRGDSAAYFCASSPLSNTEAFFGQGTRLTVV.

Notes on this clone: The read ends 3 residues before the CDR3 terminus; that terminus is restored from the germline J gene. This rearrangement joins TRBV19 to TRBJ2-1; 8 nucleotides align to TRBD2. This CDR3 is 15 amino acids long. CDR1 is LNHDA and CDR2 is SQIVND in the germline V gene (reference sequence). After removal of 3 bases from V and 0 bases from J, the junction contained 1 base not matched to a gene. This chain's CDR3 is CASSMAGGSYNEQFF. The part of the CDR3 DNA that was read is TGTGCCAGTAGTATGGCGGGAGGCTCCTACAATGAG.

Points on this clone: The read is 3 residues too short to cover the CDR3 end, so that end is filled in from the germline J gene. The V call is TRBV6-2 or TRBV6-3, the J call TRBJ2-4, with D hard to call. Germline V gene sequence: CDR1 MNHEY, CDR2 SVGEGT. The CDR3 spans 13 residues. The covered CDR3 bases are TGTGCCAGCAGTTACGCACCAAACTATGGT. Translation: CASSYAPNYG. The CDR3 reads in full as CASSYAPNYGQYF.

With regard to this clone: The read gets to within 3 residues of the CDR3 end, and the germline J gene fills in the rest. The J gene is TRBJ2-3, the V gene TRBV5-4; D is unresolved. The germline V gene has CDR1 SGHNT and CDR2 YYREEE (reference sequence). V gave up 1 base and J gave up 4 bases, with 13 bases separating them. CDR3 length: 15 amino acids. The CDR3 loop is CASSLRRGGADTQYF. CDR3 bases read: TGTGCCAGCAGCTTGAGGAGAGGCGGCGCAGATACG. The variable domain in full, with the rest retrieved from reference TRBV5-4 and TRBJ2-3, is ETGVTQSPTHLIKTRGQQVTLRCSSQSGHNTVSWYQQALGQGPQFIFQYYREEENGRGNFPPRFSGLQFPNYSSELNVNALELDDSALYLCASSLRRGGADTQYFGPGTRLTVL.